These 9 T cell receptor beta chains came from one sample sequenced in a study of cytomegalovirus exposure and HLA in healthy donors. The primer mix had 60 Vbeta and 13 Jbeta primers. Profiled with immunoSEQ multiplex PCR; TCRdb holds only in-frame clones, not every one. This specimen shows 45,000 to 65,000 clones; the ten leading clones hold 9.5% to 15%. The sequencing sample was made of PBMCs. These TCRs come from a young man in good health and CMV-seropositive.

CDR3 protein: CASSLSTGPNEKLFF. The DNA for the CDR3 is TGTGCCAGCAGCTTATCAACAGGGCCTAATGAAAAACTGTTTTTT. The chain joins TRBV7-2 to TRBJ1-4, with TRBD1 as a possible D gene (6 bases). Trimming removed 2 bases from V and 3 bases from J, with 10 bases in between. The CDR3 runs 15 residues. Germline CDR1 SGHTA, CDR2 FQGNSA.

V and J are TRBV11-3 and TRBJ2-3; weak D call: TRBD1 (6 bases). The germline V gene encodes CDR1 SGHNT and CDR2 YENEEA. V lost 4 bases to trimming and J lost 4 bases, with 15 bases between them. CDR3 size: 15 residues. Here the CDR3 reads CASSSTGPDADTQYF. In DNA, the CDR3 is TGTGCCAGCAGCTCGACAGGTCCCGATGCAGATACGCAGTATTTT.

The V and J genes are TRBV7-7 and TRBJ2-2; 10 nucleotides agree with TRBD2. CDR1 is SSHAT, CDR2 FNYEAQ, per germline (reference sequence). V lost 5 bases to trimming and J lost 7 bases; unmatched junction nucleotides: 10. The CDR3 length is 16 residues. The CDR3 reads CASSPGTSVSHGELFF. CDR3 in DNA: TGTGCCAGCAGCCCCGGGACTAGCGTTTCTCACGGGGAGCTGTTTTTT.

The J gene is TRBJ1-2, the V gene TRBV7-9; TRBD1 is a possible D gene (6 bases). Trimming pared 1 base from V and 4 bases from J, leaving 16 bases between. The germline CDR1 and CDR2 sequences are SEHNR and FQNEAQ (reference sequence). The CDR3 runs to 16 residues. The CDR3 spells CASSLGGQPWGYGYTF. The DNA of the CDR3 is TGTGCCAGCAGCTTAGGCGGACAGCCGTGGGGCTATGGCTACACCTTC.

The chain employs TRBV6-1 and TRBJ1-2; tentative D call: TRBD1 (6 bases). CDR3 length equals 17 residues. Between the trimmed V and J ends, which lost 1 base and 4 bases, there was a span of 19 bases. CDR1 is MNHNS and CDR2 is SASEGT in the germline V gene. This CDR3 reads CASSEGRDTSLGYGYTF. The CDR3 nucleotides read TGTGCCAGCAGTGAAGGTCGGGACACCAGCCTTGGCTATGGCTACACCTTC.

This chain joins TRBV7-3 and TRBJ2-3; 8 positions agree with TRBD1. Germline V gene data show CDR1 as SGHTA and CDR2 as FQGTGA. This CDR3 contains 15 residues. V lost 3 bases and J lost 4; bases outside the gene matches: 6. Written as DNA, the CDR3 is TGTGCCAGCAGCTTTCAGGGGGCGAGGGCAGATACGCAGTATTTT. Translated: CASSFQGARADTQYF. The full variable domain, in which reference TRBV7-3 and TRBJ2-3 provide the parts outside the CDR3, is GAGVSQTPSNKVTEKGKYVELRCDPISGHTALYWYRQSLGQGPEFLIYFQGTGAADDSGLPNDRFFAVRPEGSVSTLKIQRTERGDSAVYLCASSFQGARADTQYFGPGTRLTVL.

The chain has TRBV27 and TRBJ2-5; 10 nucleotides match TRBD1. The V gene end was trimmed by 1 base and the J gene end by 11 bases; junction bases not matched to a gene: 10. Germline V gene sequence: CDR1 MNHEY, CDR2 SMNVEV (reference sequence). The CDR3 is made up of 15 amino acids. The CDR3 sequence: CASSLYQGTGEEQYF. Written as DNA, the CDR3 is TGTGCCAGCAGTTTATACCAGGGGACAGGGGAAGAGCAGTACTTC.

The CDR3 sequence: CASSLSTSGRSYEQYF. CDR3 in DNA: TGTGCCAGCAGCTTATCGACTAGCGGGAGAAGTTACGAGCAGTACTTC. The J gene is TRBJ2-5, the V gene TRBV7-2, with 12 bases fitting TRBD2. The J call could be wrong; TRBJ2-7 is a better fit for the DNA end. The CDR3 extends over 16 amino acids. CDR1 and CDR2 from the germline V gene are SGHTA and FQGNSA.

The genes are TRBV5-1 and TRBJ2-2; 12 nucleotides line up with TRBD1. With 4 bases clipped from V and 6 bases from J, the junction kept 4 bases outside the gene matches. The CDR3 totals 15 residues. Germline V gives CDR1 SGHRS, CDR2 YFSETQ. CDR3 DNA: TGCGCCAGCAGCAAGGGACAGGGGGCAGCCGGGGAGCTGTTTTTT. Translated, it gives CASSKGQGAAGELFF. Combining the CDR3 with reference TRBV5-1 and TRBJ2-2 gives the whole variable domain KAGVTQTPRYLIKTRGQQVTLSCSPISGHRSVSWYQQTPGQGLQFLFEYFSETQRNKGNFPGRFSGRQFSNSRSEMNVSTLELGDSALYLCASSKGQGAAGELFFGEGSRLTVL.